This record looks at one TCR beta chain sequence and its context. Its antigen is unknown. Repertoires were generated with immunoSEQ multiplex PCR, while TCRdb's copy carries only in-frame clones and drops some. The sample has 130,000 or so clones; over 85% are singletons. The entry originates in a study of T cell responses to AZD1222 COVID-19 vaccine. Overall study results and limits: Regions 160-218 and 743-854 dominated among vaccine-associated CD4 TCRs spanning spike. Unmutated regions of variants are reportedly targeted by nearly half of spike-specific TCRs. Donors, mostly white British, included more females; clonal diversity was possibly underestimated.

The receptor comes from an adult in good health. This material consisted of peripheral blood, taken on day 0 of MenACWY control vaccination.

Here the CDR3 DNA reads TGTGCCATCAGTGGGACGGGGAACACTGAAGCTTTCTTT. It translates to CAISGTGNTEAFF. The chain carries TRBV10-3 and TRBJ1-1; D gene unclear. V lost 4 bases and J lost 1, with 7 bases in between. Germline assignment: CDR1 ENHRY and CDR2 SYGVKD. This CDR3 contains 13 residues.